A selection of T cell receptor beta chains follows, all from one sample in a study of T-cell memory formation after mild COVID-19. Via MiXCR, TCRdb re-called the 5' RACE reads, giving one row per CDR3 protein. The table lists fewer than 250,000 distinct CDR3 sequences, 15% to 20% of them singletons, with 2.4% in the top ten. Input material: PBMCs or a T cell subset sorted from them (not recorded which). The receptor source for this set is an adult woman who had mild COVID-19 (a few samples of this study predate the infection). Cell type and time point are not known. Both conserved end residues are part of each CDR3. The order of the fields is V gene, J gene, CDR3 length, clone size, D gene, CDR3 DNA, CDR3 protein. The D gene is left open where the match is weak. Expanded clones are given a class, and other clones once, few, many or no size at all.

V gene: TRBV4-1
J gene: TRBJ2-7
CDR3 length: 16
clone size: -
D gene: -
CDR3 DNA: TGCGCCAGCAGCCAAGATAGTTGGGAGGCCTACAATGAGCAGTACTTC
CDR3 protein: CASSQDSWEAYNEQYF

V gene: TRBV5-1
J gene: TRBJ2-3
CDR3 length: 15
clone size: few
D gene: -
CDR3 DNA: TGCGCCAGCAGCCTCATGGGATATGGCACAGATACGCAGTATTTT
CDR3 protein: CASSLMGYGTDTQYF

V gene: TRBV5-8
J gene: TRBJ2-3
CDR3 length: 17
clone size: many
D gene: TRBD2
CDR3 DNA: TGTGCCAGCAGCGCATTTGGGGGACTAGCGAGCACAGATACGCAGTATTTT
CDR3 protein: CASSAFGGLASTDTQYF

V gene: TRBV14
J gene: TRBJ1-2
CDR3 length: 13
clone size: -
D gene: -
CDR3 DNA: TGTGCCAGCAGCCAAGCAACCGTCTCTGGCTACACCTTC
CDR3 protein: CASSQATVSGYTF

V gene: TRBV7-8
J gene: TRBJ2-4
CDR3 length: 17
clone size: many
D gene: TRBD2
CDR3 DNA: TGTGCCAGCAGCTCCGGGACTAGCGGGGGGGCCCTAAACATTCAGTACTTC
CDR3 protein: CASSSGTSGGALNIQYF

V gene: TRBV5-1
J gene: TRBJ2-7
CDR3 length: 14
clone size: few
D gene: -
CDR3 DNA: TGCGCCAGCAGCTCCACGTCCTCATCCTACGAGCAGTACTTC
CDR3 protein: CASSSTSSSYEQYF

V gene: TRBV7-9
J gene: TRBJ2-5
CDR3 length: 13
clone size: few
D gene: -
CDR3 DNA: TGTGCCAGCAGCTTAATGGTGGGGGAGACCCAGTACTTC
CDR3 protein: CASSLMVGETQYF

V gene: TRBV20-1
J gene: TRBJ2-1
CDR3 length: 12
clone size: few
D gene: -
CDR3 DNA: TGCAGTGCTAGACTAGCGCTCAATGAGCAGTTCTTC
CDR3 protein: CSARLALNEQFF

V gene: TRBV7-7
J gene: TRBJ2-5
CDR3 length: 15
clone size: few
D gene: TRBD1
CDR3 DNA: TGTGCCAGCAGCCTAACACCCGGACAGGCTGCGGCCCAGTACTTC
CDR3 protein: CASSLTPGQAAAQYF

V gene: TRBV7-6
J gene: TRBJ2-7
CDR3 length: 16
clone size: -
D gene: TRBD1
CDR3 DNA: TGTGCCAGCAGCGGTTATCGGACAGGTCTCAACCGGAAGCAGTACTTC
CDR3 protein: CASSGYRTGLNRKQYF

V gene: TRBV20-1
J gene: TRBJ2-3
CDR3 length: 10
clone size: -
D gene: -
CDR3 DNA: TGCAGGGCCGGGGCGGATACGCAGTATTTT
CDR3 protein: CRAGADTQYF

V gene: TRBV11-3
J gene: TRBJ2-1
CDR3 length: 14
clone size: few
D gene: TRBD1
CDR3 DNA: TGTGCCAGCAGCTCCCAGGACAGGGGTAATGAGCAGTTCTTC
CDR3 protein: CASSSQDRGNEQFF

V gene: TRBV6-5
J gene: TRBJ1-2
CDR3 length: 15
clone size: few
D gene: TRBD1
CDR3 DNA: TGTGCCAGCAGTTACTGGGACAGCAAATTCTATGGCTACACCTTC
CDR3 protein: CASSYWDSKFYGYTF

V gene: TRBV5-1
J gene: TRBJ2-2
CDR3 length: 13
clone size: -
D gene: -
CDR3 DNA: TGCGCCAGCAGCGTGTCCGGCACCGGGGAGCTGTTTTTT
CDR3 protein: CASSVSGTGELFF

V gene: TRBV3-1
J gene: TRBJ1-2
CDR3 length: 15
clone size: -
D gene: TRBD1
CDR3 DNA: TGTGCCAGCAGCCAGTTTGACAGGGCCAACTATGGCTACACCTTC
CDR3 protein: CASSQFDRANYGYTF

V gene: TRBV7-9
J gene: TRBJ1-5
CDR3 length: 16
clone size: few
D gene: TRBD1
CDR3 DNA: TGTGCCAGCAGCTTAGAGACAGGGGTCCTTAATCAGCCCCAGCATTTT
CDR3 protein: CASSLETGVLNQPQHF

V gene: TRBV10-3
J gene: TRBJ1-2
CDR3 length: 16
clone size: -
D gene: -
CDR3 DNA: TGTGCCATCAGAGCAACGGAGGGAGAGGGTCCCTATGGCTACACCTTC
CDR3 protein: CAIRATEGEGPYGYTF

V gene: TRBV7-6
J gene: TRBJ1-2
CDR3 length: 14
clone size: few
D gene: -
CDR3 DNA: TGTGCCAGCAGCTTAGATGGGGGGCTCTATGGCTACACCTTC
CDR3 protein: CASSLDGGLYGYTF

V gene: TRBV6-1
J gene: TRBJ1-2
CDR3 length: 13
clone size: -
D gene: -
CDR3 DNA: TGTGCCGGGCGAGAAGGTCTAAACTATGGCTACACCTTC
CDR3 protein: CAGREGLNYGYTF

V gene: TRBV6-6
J gene: TRBJ1-5
CDR3 length: 14
clone size: -
D gene: TRBD1
CDR3 DNA: TGTGCCAGCAGTTACGCGGGACAGAATCAGCCCCAGCATTTT
CDR3 protein: CASSYAGQNQPQHF

V gene: TRBV18
J gene: TRBJ2-7
CDR3 length: 14
clone size: few
D gene: TRBD1
CDR3 DNA: TGTGCCAGCTCAAACCAACAGGGGGCGGGCGAGCAGTACTTC
CDR3 protein: CASSNQQGAGEQYF

V gene: TRBV15
J gene: TRBJ2-3
CDR3 length: 14
clone size: -
D gene: -
CDR3 DNA: TGTGCCACCGGCGCCGAGAGGGGACCCTATACGCAGTATTTT
CDR3 protein: CATGAERGPYTQYF

V gene: TRBV12-3/TRBV12-4
J gene: TRBJ2-7
CDR3 length: 13
clone size: few
D gene: -
CDR3 DNA: TGTGCCAGCTCTAGGGGGGCCTGGTACGAGCAGTACTTC
CDR3 protein: CASSRGAWYEQYF

V gene: TRBV18
J gene: TRBJ2-7
CDR3 length: 16
clone size: medium-sized
D gene: -
CDR3 DNA: TGTGCCAGCTCACCACCAGGGACGGATGTCCTGTACGAGCAGTACTTC
CDR3 protein: CASSPPGTDVLYEQYF

V gene: TRBV29-1
J gene: TRBJ1-2
CDR3 length: 12
clone size: few
D gene: -
CDR3 DNA: TGCAGCCTTTCAACCGGGACAACGGGCTACACCTTC
CDR3 protein: CSLSTGTTGYTF

V gene: TRBV6-5
J gene: TRBJ1-2
CDR3 length: 12
clone size: few
D gene: -
CDR3 DNA: TGTGCCATCGGGGGGGGTAACTATGGCTACACCTTC
CDR3 protein: CAIGGGNYGYTF

V gene: TRBV18
J gene: TRBJ1-4
CDR3 length: 15
clone size: -
D gene: TRBD1
CDR3 DNA: TGTGCCAGCTCACCCGACAGGGCAGCTAATGAAAAACTGTTTTTT
CDR3 protein: CASSPDRAANEKLFF

V gene: TRBV20-1
J gene: TRBJ2-3
CDR3 length: 15
clone size: few
D gene: TRBD1
CDR3 DNA: TGCAGTGCCGCTAACACAGGGGGCTCTGGAGATACGCAGTATTTT
CDR3 protein: CSAANTGGSGDTQYF

V gene: TRBV4-1
J gene: TRBJ1-2
CDR3 length: 13
clone size: -
D gene: -
CDR3 DNA: TGCGCCAGCAGCCAACAGGGGATCTATGGCTACACCTTC
CDR3 protein: CASSQQGIYGYTF

V gene: TRBV5-5
J gene: TRBJ1-5
CDR3 length: 15
clone size: few
D gene: -
CDR3 DNA: TGTGCCAGCAGTCCTGGACAGATAAGCAATCAGCCCCAGCATTTT
CDR3 protein: CASSPGQISNQPQHF

V gene: TRBV12-3/TRBV12-4
J gene: TRBJ1-2
CDR3 length: 11
clone size: -
D gene: -
CDR3 DNA: TGTGCCAGCAGTCCCGCGCGTGGCTACACCTTC
CDR3 protein: CASSPARGYTF

V gene: TRBV4-2
J gene: TRBJ2-3
CDR3 length: 19
clone size: -
D gene: TRBD2
CDR3 DNA: TGTGCCAGCAGCCAAGATGAGAGCGGGAGGGGAACAAGCACAGATACGCAGTATTTT
CDR3 protein: CASSQDESGRGTSTDTQYF